The 24 T cell receptor beta chains listed next were all sequenced from one sample in a study of T cells in Graves' hyperthyroidism and ophthalmopathy. RNA transcripts were the template for amplifying TCR beta CDR3 regions. The HTBI primer set drove a first-round RT-PCR of the TCR CDR3. TCRdb processed the multiplex PCR reads anew with MiXCR; each CDR3 protein has one entry. The data contain hundreds of thousands of distinct CDR3 sequences, 14% of them singletons. The sample taken for sequencing was blood. Every receptor here comes from a woman aged 40 to 50 with Graves' hyperthyroidism.

The gene calls are TRBV12-3 or TRBV12-4 and TRBJ2-2, with 11 positions matching TRBD1. CDR3 size: 17 residues. The junction had 10 bases not matched to a gene; V was cut back by 5 bases and J by 5 bases. In nucleotides, the CDR3 is TGTGCCAGCAGTACACTCGTGGGACAGGGGGGGACCGGGGAGCTGTTTTTT. It encodes CASSTLVGQGGTGELFF.

The sample holds many counts of this clonotype. The genes are TRBV5-1 and TRBJ1-2; 7 bases line up with TRBD1. The CDR3 loop spans 16 amino acids. The V gene end was trimmed by 3 bases and the J gene end by 4 bases; junction bases not matched to a gene: 12. Germline-derived CDR1 and CDR2 are SGHRS and YFSETQ. The CDR3, as DNA: TGCGCCAGCAGCTCCGGGACAGCCCTAAACTCCTATGGCTACACCTTC. Translating it yields CASSSGTALNSYGYTF.

This rearrangement joins TRBV25-1 to TRBJ2-5; tentative D call: TRBD2 (6 bases). The CDR3 loop spans 14 amino acids. Per the germline V gene, CDR1 is MGHDK and CDR2 is SYGVNS. Trimming removed 1 base at V and 5 bases at J, with 11 bases between. The CDR3 loop reads CASSEFGGPETQYF. CDR3 DNA sequence: TGTGCCAGCAGTGAATTCGGGGGACCGGAGACCCAGTACTTC.

This clonotype has ten or more counts. The J gene is TRBJ2-7, the V gene TRBV20-1; D is perhaps TRBD2 (6 bases). Trimming cost V 6 bases and J 2 bases, with 17 bases left between them. There are 14 residues in the CDR3. Germline V lookup: CDR1 DFQATT, CDR2 SNEGSKA (reference sequence). CDR3 bases: TGCAGTGCGGGAACTAGAGGAGGGACCTACGAGCAGTACTTC. Translation gives CSAGTRGGTYEQYF.

Ten or more counts support this clonotype. This rearrangement joins TRBV18 to TRBJ2-5; D is undetermined. The germline V gene encodes CDR1 KGHSH and CDR2 LQKENI. Trimming removed 0 bases at V and 5 bases at J, with 4 bases between. The CDR3 runs 12 residues. CDR3 nucleotides: TGTGCCAGCTCACCACCGGTGGAGACCCAGTACTTC. Translated, it gives CASSPPVETQYF. Full variable domain (missing parts from reference TRBV18 and TRBJ2-5): NAGVMQNPRHLVRRRGQEARLRCSPMKGHSHVYWYRQLPEEGLKFMVYLQKENIIDESGMPKERFSAEFPKEGPSILRIQQVVRGDSAAYFCASSPPVETQYFGPGTRLLVL.

This clonotype occurred many times. V is TRBV24-1 and J is TRBJ2-7; 9 bases map to TRBD1. This CDR3 contains 14 residues. Trimming removed 4 bases from V and 5 bases from J; junction bases left unmatched: 5. Germline V lookup: CDR1 KGHDR, CDR2 SFDVKD. CDR3 coding DNA: TGTGCCACCAGTGACCCGGACAGGGGCGACGAGCAGTACTTC. Translating gives CATSDPDRGDEQYF.

This clonotype came up a few times. The chain has TRBV25-1 and TRBJ1-2; D call uncertain. The length of the CDR3 is 12 residues. The ends were cut back, 7 bases at V and 4 bases at J, with 10 bases in the middle. Germline V CDR1 and CDR2: MGHDK, SYGVNS. The CDR3 reads CASMVPGYGYTF. The CDR3 bases are TGTGCCAGCATGGTTCCCGGCTATGGCTACACCTTC.

This clonotype was recorded many times. V is TRBV28 and J is TRBJ1-1; 12 bases are shared with TRBD1. V lost 6 bases and J lost 4; bases outside the gene matches: 3. This CDR3 region has 14 residues. CDR1 MDHEN and CDR2 SYDVKM come from the germline V gene. CDR3: CASRGQGAGTEAFF. CDR3 nucleotides: TGTGCCAGCAGGGGACAGGGGGCGGGCACTGAAGCTTTCTTT.

J is TRBJ2-7 and V is TRBV6-2 or TRBV6-3, with a tentative D call TRBD2 (6 bases). Germline CDR1 is MNHEY and CDR2 is SVGEGT. The length of the CDR3 is 15 residues. V gave up 6 bases and J gave up 0 bases, with 15 bases separating them. The CDR3 DNA reads as TGTGCCAGCAGAGACTACGGGGGTAACTCCTACGAGCAGTACTTC. It is translated as CASRDYGGNSYEQYF.

V is TRBV30 and J is TRBJ1-1; 7 bases line up with TRBD1. V was pared by 8 bases and J by 7 bases, with 1 base of the junction left unmatched. Germline CDR1 is GTSNPN and CDR2 is SVGIG (reference sequence). The CDR3 is 9 residues long. This CDR3 is CARDSEAFF. CDR3 DNA sequence: TGTGCCAGGGACAGTGAAGCTTTCTTT.

Written as DNA, the CDR3 is TGTGCCAGCAGCGGGGACGGAAAAAATTCACCCCTCCACTTT. It is translated as CASSGDGKNSPLHF. The gene calls are TRBV6-1 and TRBJ1-6; weak D call: TRBD1 (5 bases). In germline, CDR1 is MNHNS, CDR2 SASEGT. Trimming shortened V by 6 bases and J by 7 bases, and 13 bases separated the two germline ends. The CDR3 totals 14 residues.

This clonotype was counted only a few times. This chain links TRBV20-1 with TRBJ2-1, with 8 bases identical to TRBD2. V lost 0 bases to trimming and J lost 8 bases; unmatched junction nucleotides: 18. The CDR3 spans 18 residues. The germline CDR1 and CDR2 sequences are DFQATT and SNEGSKA (reference sequence). Written as DNA, the CDR3 is TGCAGTGCTAGAGATTTTAGTCCCACTAGCGGTGGAGCCTATGAGCAGTTCTTC. It translates to CSARDFSPTSGGAYEQFF.

This clonotype was seen many times. V and J are TRBV2 and TRBJ1-6; TRBD1 might be the D (5 bases). The CDR3 has 14 amino acids. Germline V gene sequence: CDR1 SNHLY, CDR2 FYNNEI. V lost 1 base, J lost 9 bases, and 10 bases lay in between. This chain's CDR3 is CASSEDQGGSPLHF. Here the CDR3 DNA reads TGTGCCAGCAGTGAAGACCAGGGAGGTTCACCCCTCCACTTT.

This clonotype appeared a few times. The junction and the germline gene differ at one end; a read error may be behind it. CDR3 sequence reads: CTSRPQVSTEAFF. DNA of the CDR3: TGTACCAGCAGACCTCAGGTTAGCACTGAAGCTTTCTTT. The chain has TRBV6-1 and TRBJ1-1; no reliable D call. This CDR3 is 13 amino acids long. From germline, CDR1 is MNHNS and CDR2 SASEGT.

This clonotype was seen at least ten times. The V and J genes are TRBV30 and TRBJ1-6; no clear D. This CDR3 spans 12 amino acids. Looked up from germline, CDR1 is GTSNPN and CDR2 is SVGIG (reference sequence). V was trimmed by 0 bases and J by 9 bases, leaving 6 bases between them. CDR3 sequence: CAWSVPGSPLHF. CDR3 coding DNA: TGTGCCTGGAGTGTACCAGGTTCACCCCTCCACTTT.

The chain joins TRBV6-1 to TRBJ2-7; 12 bases agree with TRBD2. J lost 4 bases, V lost 6 bases, and 22 bases had no gene match. Germline CDR1 is MNHNS and CDR2 is SASEGT. This CDR3 is built from 20 residues. The chain's CDR3 is CASRPRLTGTSGRGIYEQYF. In DNA, the CDR3 is TGTGCCAGCAGACCCAGACTCACCGGGACTAGCGGGCGAGGCATATACGAGCAGTACTTC.

This clonotype was seen at least ten times. V is TRBV9 and J is TRBJ1-1, with 11 nucleotides matching TRBD1. V trimming: 2 bases; J trimming: 4 bases; junction bases outside the gene matches: 1. This CDR3 spans 14 amino acids. Germline loops: CDR1 SGDLS, CDR2 YYNGEE. The CDR3 region is CASSVGTGGTEAFF. As DNA, the CDR3 is TGTGCCAGCAGCGTCGGGACAGGGGGCACTGAAGCTTTCTTT.

V and J are TRBV6-1 and TRBJ2-7; a possible D gene is TRBD2 (6 bases). The V end lost 5 bases, the J end lost 0 bases, and 17 bases lay between the germline ends. Germline V gives CDR1 MNHNS, CDR2 SASEGT. This CDR3 is built from 16 residues. The CDR3 DNA reads as TGTGCCAGCAGTTTACCCTTGGGACTCCTCTCCTACGAGCAGTACTTC. Amino acid sequence: CASSLPLGLLSYEQYF.

This clonotype was counted between two and nine times. The CDR3 protein is CASSAQESYNSPLHF. The CDR3 DNA follows: TGTGCCAGCAGTGCCCAGGAGTCCTATAATTCACCCCTCCACTTT. V is TRBV2 and J is TRBJ1-6; D gene unclear. Germline V lookup: CDR1 SNHLY, CDR2 FYNNEI. V dropped 4 bases and J dropped 1 base, with 8 bases sitting between them. This CDR3 has 15 residues.

This clonotype was counted many times. The chain has TRBV3-1 and TRBJ1-2; D unresolved. Germline V gene sequence: CDR1 LGHDT, CDR2 YNNKEL (reference sequence). The CDR3 is 14 amino acids. V was cut by 0 bases and J by 4 bases, with 9 bases left in between. The DNA for the CDR3 is TGTGCCAGCAGCCAAGAAAACTGGGGCTATGGCTACACCTTC. It specifies CASSQENWGYGYTF. Drawing the rest from reference TRBV3-1 and TRBJ1-2, the complete variable domain is DTAVSQTPKYLVTQMGNDKSIKCEQNLGHDTMYWYKQDSKKFLKIMFSYNNKELIINETVPNRFSPKSPDKAHLNLHINSLELGDSAVYFCASSQENWGYGYTFGSGTRLTVV.

The chain carries TRBV5-5 and TRBJ2-7; D tentatively reads TRBD1 or TRBD2 (6 bases each). Trimming took 5 bases from V and 2 from J, leaving 14 bases between them. This CDR3 is 14 amino acids long. Germline loops: CDR1 SGHKS, CDR2 YYEKEE (reference sequence). The CDR3 DNA sequence: TGTGCCAGCAGACAGGGAGGTATCGCCTACGAGCAGTACTTC. It translates to CASRQGGIAYEQYF.

There are many counts of this clonotype. The chain is built from TRBV3-1 and TRBJ1-6, with unresolved D. The CDR3 is made up of 14 amino acids. The V gene's germline CDR1 is LGHDT and CDR2 YNNKEL (reference sequence). V was shortened by 1 base and J by 5 bases, with 6 bases between the two germline ends. The CDR3 loop is CASSQGQDNSPLHF. In nucleotides, the CDR3 is TGTGCCAGCAGCCAAGGGCAGGATAATTCACCCCTCCACTTT.

The chain uses TRBV6-5 and TRBJ2-1; D is undetermined. Germline loops: CDR1 MNHEY, CDR2 SVGAGI. This CDR3 has 15 residues. V lost 0 bases to trimming and J lost 0 bases, with 6 bases between them. The chain's CDR3 is CASSYSAGSYNEQFF. Written as DNA, the CDR3 is TGTGCCAGCAGTTACTCGGCAGGCTCCTACAATGAGCAGTTCTTC.

This clonotype occurred many times. The chain is built from TRBV12-5 and TRBJ1-1, with a weak D call TRBD1 (6 bases). Germline V gene lookup returns CDR1 LGHNT and CDR2 FRNRAP. There are 13 residues in the CDR3. The germline V and J ends were trimmed by 7 bases and 1 base, with 10 bases remaining between them. As DNA, the CDR3 is TGTGCTAGTGACCGGACAGAGAACACTGAAGCTTTCTTT. Protein sequence: CASDRTENTEAFF.